What follows are 9 T cell receptor beta chains derived from one specimen sequenced in a study of OX40 agonist ivuxolimab in advanced cancers. Some clones are missing from TCRdb's copy, which holds only in-frame ones; the method was immunoSEQ multiplex PCR. The profile shows tens of thousands of clones, roughly 85% of them singletons. The sample here was CD4+ or CD8+ T cells sorted from blood, taken in a trial of the OX40 agonist ivuxolimab. These receptors came from an adult with an advanced solid tumor such as melanoma, head and neck, liver or kidney cancer.

This chain connects TRBV20-1 to TRBJ2-1; D is undetermined. Trimming pared 4 bases from V and 7 bases from J, leaving 5 bases between. Germline values: CDR1 DFQATT, CDR2 SNEGSKA (reference sequence). The CDR3 is 10 amino acids. CDR3 in amino acids: CSAKENEQFF. Here the CDR3 DNA reads TGCAGTGCTAAGGAGAATGAGCAGTTCTTC.

This chain connects TRBV5-1 to TRBJ1-5; D remains unclear. Trimming cost V 1 base and J 3 bases, with 8 bases left between them. Germline V gene data show CDR1 as SGHRS and CDR2 as YFSETQ. The CDR3 loop spans 14 amino acids. CDR3 nucleotide sequence: TGCGCCAGCAGCTTGTCAGGATTCAATCAGCCCCAGCATTTT. Protein sequence: CASSLSGFNQPQHF.

The genes are TRBV28 and TRBJ1-2; 10 positions agree with TRBD1. Germline V gene sequence: CDR1 MDHEN, CDR2 SYDVKM. Germline trimming cut 4 bases from V and 4 bases from J; bases unmatched to any gene: 3. CDR3 size: 14 residues. This chain's CDR3 is CASSSGQGTYGYTF. For the CDR3, the DNA is TGTGCCAGCAGTTCGGGACAGGGGACCTATGGCTACACCTTC.

A single count supports this clone. The chain carries TRBV5-1 and TRBJ2-7; D is perhaps TRBD2 (5 bases). Trimming left V 1 base short and J 6 bases short, with 17 bases between. Germline CDR1 and CDR2: SGHRS and YFSETQ. The CDR3 sequence is 15 residues long. Here the CDR3 DNA reads TGCGCCAGCAGCTTGAGTGGGAGCGGATTAAGCGAGCAGTACTTC. Amino acid sequence: CASSLSGSGLSEQYF.

CDR3 sequence (DNA): TGTGCCAGCAGCCCCCGGGACAGGGACTACAATGAGCAGTTCTTC. Protein sequence: CASSPRDRDYNEQFF. V usage is TRBV7-3 and J usage is TRBJ2-1; TRBD1 matches at 9 bases. Unmatched junction bases numbered 5, after V lost 5 bases and J lost 3 bases. This CDR3 comprises 15 residues. The V gene's germline CDR1 is SGHTA and CDR2 FQGTGA.

The CDR3 region is CASSLLEARGYTF. The CDR3 DNA reads TGTGCCAGCAGCCTCCTTGAGGCCCGGGGCTACACCTTC. The rearrangement joins TRBV7-2 to TRBJ1-2; D is unresolved. Trimming removed 5 bases at V and 8 bases at J, with 15 bases between. Germline CDR1 SGHTA, CDR2 FQGNSA. The CDR3 has 13 amino acids.

This rearrangement joins TRBV28 to TRBJ2-5, with 9 bases matching TRBD1. With 5 bases clipped from V and 2 bases from J, the junction kept 6 bases outside the gene matches. The CDR3 is 15 amino acids. The germline CDR1 and CDR2 sequences are MDHEN and SYDVKM. CDR3 DNA sequence: TGTGCCAGCAGTAAGCCGGGACAGGGTCAAGAGACCCAGTACTTC. Residues: CASSKPGQGQETQYF. The full variable domain, rest sourced from reference TRBV28 and TRBJ2-5, is DVKVTQSSRYLVKRTGEKVFLECVQDMDHENMFWYRQDPGLGLRLIYFSYDVKMKEKGDIPEGYSVSREKKERFSLILESASTNQTSMYLCASSKPGQGQETQYFGPGTRLLVL.

The chain couples TRBV19 to TRBJ2-1; a weak D match, TRBD2 (5 bases). The V gene's germline CDR1 is LNHDA and CDR2 SQIVND (reference sequence). With 2 bases removed from V and 0 bases from J, the gap between germline ends came to 8 bases. The CDR3 is made up of 15 amino acids. The CDR3, as DNA: TGTGCCAGTAGTATAACGGGAAGCTCCTACAATGAGCAGTTCTTC. Its protein is CASSITGSSYNEQFF.

This chain connects TRBV7-9 to TRBJ2-7; D unclear. CDR3 length equals 13 residues. The V gene lost 2 bases and the J gene lost 7 bases, with 12 bases spanning the gap. CDR1 SEHNR and CDR2 FQNEAQ come from the germline V gene (reference sequence). The CDR3 is CASSLLGLREQYF. CDR3 bases: TGTGCCAGCAGCTTACTAGGTCTGCGGGAGCAGTACTTC.